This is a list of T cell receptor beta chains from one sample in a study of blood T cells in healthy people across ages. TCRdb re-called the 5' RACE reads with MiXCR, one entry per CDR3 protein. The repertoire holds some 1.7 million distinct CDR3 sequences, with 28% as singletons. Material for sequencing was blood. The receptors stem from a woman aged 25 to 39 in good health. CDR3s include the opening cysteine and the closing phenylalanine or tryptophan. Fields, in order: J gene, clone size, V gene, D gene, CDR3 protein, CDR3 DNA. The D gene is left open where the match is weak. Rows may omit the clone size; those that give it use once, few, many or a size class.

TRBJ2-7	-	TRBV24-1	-	CTTSDGWNYEQYF	TGTACCACCAGTGACGGCTGGAACTACGAGCAGTACTTC
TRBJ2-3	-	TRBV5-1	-	CASSIRPLQGHETDTQYF	TGCGCCAGCAGCATCCGACCCTTGCAGGGGCACGAGACAGATACGCAGTATTTT
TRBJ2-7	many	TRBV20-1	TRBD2	CSARIGLAGNSYEQYF	TGCAGTGCTAGGATAGGACTAGCGGGGAATTCCTACGAGCAGTACTTC
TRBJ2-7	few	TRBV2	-	CASSPDRQYEQYF	TGTGCCAGCAGCCCAGACAGGCAATACGAGCAGTACTTC
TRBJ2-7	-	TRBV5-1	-	CASSPGDPPTYEQYF	TGCGCCAGCAGCCCAGGGGACCCTCCTACCTACGAGCAGTACTTC
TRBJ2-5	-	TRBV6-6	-	CASGQRDGEQYF	TGTGCCAGCGGCCAGCGTGATGGGGAGCAGTACTTC
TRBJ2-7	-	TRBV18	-	CASSPSAEGYEQYF	TGTGCCAGCTCACCATCCGCCGAGGGCTACGAGCAGTACTTC
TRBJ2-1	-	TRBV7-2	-	CASSLERISSYNEQFF	TGTGCCAGCAGCTTAGAGCGGATAAGCTCCTACAATGAGCAGTTCTTC
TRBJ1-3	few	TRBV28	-	CASRSPGRSGNTIYF	TGTGCCAGCAGATCCCCAGGGCGCTCTGGAAACACCATATATTTT
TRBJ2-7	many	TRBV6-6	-	CASSYVSSYEQYF	TGTGCCAGCAGCTATGTCTCGTCGTACGAGCAGTACTTC
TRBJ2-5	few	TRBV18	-	CASSLYPGGETQYF	TGTGCCAGCTCACTATATCCAGGCGGAGAGACCCAGTACTTC
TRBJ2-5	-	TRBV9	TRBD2	CASSVALAGETQYF	TGTGCCAGTAGCGTAGCACTAGCGGGAGAGACCCAGTACTTC
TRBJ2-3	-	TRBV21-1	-	CASSESNRTPCTDTQYF	TGTGCCAGCAGCGAATCCAACCGGACACCATGCACAGATACGCAGTATTTT
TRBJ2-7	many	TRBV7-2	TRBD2	CASSLGRLAGGVSYEQYF	TGTGCCAGCAGCTTAGGCCGACTAGCGGGAGGGGTCTCCTACGAGCAGTACTTC
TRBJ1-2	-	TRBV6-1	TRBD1	CASKFGTAQDYTF	TGTGCCAGCAAGTTCGGGACAGCGCAGGACTACACCTTC
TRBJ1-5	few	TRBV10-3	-	CAISAQANQPQHF	TGTGCCATCAGTGCACAGGCCAATCAGCCCCAGCATTTT
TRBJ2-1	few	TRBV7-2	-	CASSPDSLTYNEQFF	TGTGCCAGCAGCCCTGACAGCCTCACCTACAATGAGCAGTTCTTC
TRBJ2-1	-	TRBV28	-	CASSLGGGPDNEQFF	TGTGCCAGCAGTTTAGGGGGGGGGCCAGACAATGAGCAGTTCTTC
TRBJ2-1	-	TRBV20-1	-	CSARGVVLWDEQFF	TGCAGTGCTAGAGGAGTGGTCCTTTGGGATGAGCAGTTCTTC
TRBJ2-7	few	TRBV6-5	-	CASVGTGPNYEQYF	TGTGCCAGCGTCGGCACGGGACCAAACTACGAGCAGTACTTC
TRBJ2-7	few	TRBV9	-	CASSAALGGYPYEQYF	TGTGCCAGCAGCGCAGCTCTGGGGGGATATCCCTACGAGCAGTACTTC
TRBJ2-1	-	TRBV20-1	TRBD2	CSARPGTSPYNEQFF	TGCAGTGCTAGACCCGGGACTAGCCCCTACAATGAGCAGTTCTTC
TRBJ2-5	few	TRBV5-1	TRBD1	CASSQTGGKKTQYF	TGCGCCAGCAGCCAAACAGGGGGCAAAAAGACCCAGTACTTC
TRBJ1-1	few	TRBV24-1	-	CATSDRDTKGTEAFF	TGTGCCACCAGTGATAGGGACACCAAGGGCACTGAAGCTTTCTTT
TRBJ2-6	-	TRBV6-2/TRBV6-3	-	CASRRTNVLTF	TGTGCCAGCAGACGGACCAACGTCCTGACTTTC
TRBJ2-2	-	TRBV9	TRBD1	CASSVPGQGADTGELFF	TGTGCCAGCAGCGTCCCGGGACAGGGGGCGGACACCGGGGAGCTGTTTTTT
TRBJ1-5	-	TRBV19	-	CASTTFGGVGQPQHF	TGTGCCAGTACCACTTTCGGGGGGGTTGGCCAGCCCCAGCATTTT
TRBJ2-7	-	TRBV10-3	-	CAIRDSGSTYEQYF	TGTGCCATCAGAGATTCAGGAAGCACCTACGAGCAGTACTTC
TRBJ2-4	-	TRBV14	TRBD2	CASSQTSGGFLAKNIQYF	TGTGCCAGCAGCCAGACTAGCGGGGGATTCCTAGCCAAAAACATTCAGTACTTC
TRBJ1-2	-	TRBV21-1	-	CASSSKMGYGYTF	TGTGCCAGCAGCAGTAAAATGGGCTATGGCTACACCTTC
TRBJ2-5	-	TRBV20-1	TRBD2	CSAMVQAGEGTQYF	TGCAGTGCTATGGTCCAAGCGGGAGAAGGGACCCAGTACTTC
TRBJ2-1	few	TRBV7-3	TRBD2	CASSLKVAGVSNEQFF	TGTGCCAGCAGCTTGAAGGTAGCGGGGGTATCAAATGAGCAGTTCTTC
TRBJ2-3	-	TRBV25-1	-	CASSVGPGSTDTQYF	TGTGCCAGCAGTGTCGGGCCAGGGAGCACAGATACGCAGTATTTT
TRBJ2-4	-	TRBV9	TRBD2	CASSAMGLAGGSSYNEQYF	TGTGCCAGCAGCGCAATGGGACTAGCGGGGGGGAGTTCCTACAATGAGCAGTACTTC
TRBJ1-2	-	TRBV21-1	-	CASPIDRDYGYTF	TGTGCCAGCCCAATCGACAGGGACTATGGCTACACCTTC
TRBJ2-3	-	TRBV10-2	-	CAARAGDTQYF	TGCGCCGCCAGGGCCGGGGATACGCAGTATTTT
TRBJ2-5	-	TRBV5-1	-	CASSLGDGVQETQYF	TGCGCCAGCAGCTTGGGGGACGGCGTCCAAGAGACCCAGTACTTC